Listed here are 27 T cell receptor beta chains from one sample, sequenced in a study of low-dose radiotherapy and immunotherapy resistance in tumors. Alpha and beta chains were covered, as first-strand cDNA relied on TRAV- and TRBV-specific primers. TCR amplification ran about 20 PCR cycles using constant-region and V-primer adapter primers. Each CDR3 protein gets one entry after TCRdb re-called the reads with MiXCR. The sample contains approximately 12,000 distinct CDR3 sequences, roughly 60% of which appear only once. These receptors were taken from a human donor with advanced metastatic prostate, ovarian, gallbladder or colorectal cancer (not recorded which). This table probably holds off-target reads from a library built for another chain.

Details on this clonotype: Sequence at one end of the junction differs from germline and may be a read error. The rearrangement links TRBV7-9 to TRBJ1-2, with unresolved D. Looked up from germline, CDR1 is SEHNR and CDR2 is FQNEAQ (reference sequence). CDR3 size: 13 residues. The CDR3, as DNA: TGTGCCAGCAGCTTAGACGCGGTAGCCCTTCTCCTCTTC. It is translated as CASSLDAVALLLF.

The chain combines TRBV19 with TRBJ1-5; 7 bases map to TRBD1. The trim removed 4 bases at V and 1 base at J, leaving 4 bases unmatched. The CDR3 length is 15 residues. Germline assignment: CDR1 LNHDA and CDR2 SQIVND (reference sequence). The CDR3 DNA reads TGTGCCAGTAGTACTGGGACAGCGAGCAATCAGCCCCAGCATTTT. This encodes CASSTGTASNQPQHF.

V and J are TRBV4-3 and TRBJ1-3; maybe TRBD1 (6 bases). Trimming took off 1 base at V and 3 bases at J, with 13 bases between the two ends. This CDR3 has 16 residues. CDR1 is LGHNA and CDR2 is YSLEER in the germline V gene. The CDR3 DNA reads TGCGCCAGCAGCCAAGTTTTCAGGGGCGGTGGAAACACCATATATTTT. As protein: CASSQVFRGGGNTIYF.

V usage is TRBV5-6 and J usage is TRBJ2-7; no definite D call. V was pared by 1 base and J by 3 bases, with 2 bases between. Germline CDR1 reads SGHDT; CDR2 reads YYEEEE. The CDR3 totals 11 residues. The CDR3 DNA reads TGTGCCAGCAGCTTGAACTACGAGCAGTACTTC. Protein sequence: CASSLNYEQYF.

This clonotype is judged medium-sized. The chain uses TRBV5-4 and TRBJ2-7; 7 bases align to TRBD1. V was pared by 4 bases and J by 2 bases, with 15 bases of the junction left unmatched. The CDR3 has 17 amino acids. Germline V gene lookup returns CDR1 SGHNT and CDR2 YYREEE (reference sequence). CDR3 in amino acids: CASSTSAGRGNPYEQYF. The DNA for the CDR3 is TGTGCCAGCAGCACCTCAGCCGGCAGGGGGAATCCCTACGAGCAGTACTTC.

The chain is built from TRBV4-3 and TRBJ2-3; 11 bases line up with TRBD2. There are 16 residues in the CDR3. Germline CDR1 LGHNA, CDR2 YSLEER. V shed 4 bases, J shed 0 bases, and the junction held 3 bases outside the gene matches. CDR3 residues: CASSRRTSGSTDTQYF. The CDR3 DNA reads TGCGCCAGCAGCCGGAGGACTAGCGGGAGCACAGATACGCAGTATTTT.

There are a few counts of this clonotype. The chain has TRBV12-3 or TRBV12-4 and TRBJ1-1, with a possible D match to TRBD1 (5 bases). The ends were cut back, 3 bases at V and 10 bases at J, with 9 bases in the middle. This CDR3 has 11 residues. This CDR3 is CASSLVGVAFF. The CDR3 DNA reads TGTGCCAGCAGTTTGGTAGGGGTAGCTTTCTTT.

The chain joins TRBV20-1 to TRBJ2-1; D uncertain. This CDR3 has 14 amino acids. Between the trimmed V and J ends, which lost 3 bases and 10 bases, there was a span of 19 bases. Germline lookup yields CDR1 DFQATT and CDR2 SNEGSKA (reference sequence). CDR3 sequence: CSARDRPSTREQFF. CDR3 sequence (DNA): TGCAGTGCTAGGGATAGACCAAGCACAAGGGAGCAGTTCTTC.

This clonotype was recorded only once. The CDR3, as DNA: TGCGCCAGCAGCACACCGGGACAGGGTGTCGAGCAGTACTTC. This gives the protein CASSTPGQGVEQYF. The genes are TRBV5-1 and TRBJ2-7, with 9 bases aligning to TRBD1. Germline assignment: CDR1 SGHRS and CDR2 YFSETQ. J lost 6 bases, V lost 4 bases, and 8 bases had no gene match. The CDR3 is 14 residues long.

This clonotype turned up a few times. The V gene is TRBV19, the J gene TRBJ1-5, with D possibly TRBD1 on 5 matching bases. The V end lost 7 bases, the J end lost 3 bases, and 13 bases lay between the germline ends. CDR1 LNHDA and CDR2 SQIVND come from the germline V gene (reference sequence). The CDR3 has 14 amino acids. The chain's CDR3 is CASTPDNYNQPQHF. The CDR3 DNA is TGTGCCAGTACCCCGGACAATTACAATCAGCCCCAGCATTTT.

The genes are TRBV6-2 or TRBV6-3 and TRBJ2-7; unclear D gene. Trimming cost V 2 bases and J 3 bases, with 17 bases left between them. In germline, CDR1 is MNHEY, CDR2 SVGEGT. This CDR3 is 16 amino acids long. CDR3 in DNA: TGTGCCAGCAGTTACCCCCGGGCCCCCTGGGGCTACGAGCAGTACTTC. Translating it yields CASSYPRAPWGYEQYF.

The rearrangement links TRBV28 to TRBJ1-4, with 12 bases fitting TRBD1. V was clipped by 1 base and J by 5 bases; unmatched bases: 14. The V gene's germline CDR1 is MDHEN and CDR2 SYDVKM. This CDR3 comprises 20 residues. CDR3 bases: TGTGCCAGCAGTTTATCCGGACCCCCGGGACAGGGGGCCATAAATGAAAAACTGTTTTTT. Its translation is CASSLSGPPGQGAINEKLFF. The full variable domain, its missing parts supplied by reference TRBV28 and TRBJ1-4, is DVKVTQSSRYLVKRTGEKVFLECVQDMDHENMFWYRQDPGLGLRLIYFSYDVKMKEKGDIPEGYSVSREKKERFSLILESASTNQTSMYLCASSLSGPPGQGAINEKLFFGSGTQLSVL.

The CDR3 loop reads CASRTSSVTTGELFF. DNA of the CDR3: TGTGCCAGCAGAACTTCTAGCGTTACGACCGGGGAGCTGTTTTTT. The rearrangement uses TRBV6-2 or TRBV6-3 and TRBJ2-2, with D perhaps TRBD2 (6 bases). Trimming removed 6 bases at V and 5 bases at J, with 16 bases between. Germline V CDR1 and CDR2: MNHEY, SVGEGT. The CDR3 totals 15 residues.

This rearrangement joins TRBV3-1 to TRBJ1-4, with 8 bases lining up with TRBD1. CDR3 length equals 15 residues. Germline lookup yields CDR1 LGHDT and CDR2 YNNKEL (reference sequence). V shed 3 bases and J 8 bases; nucleotides not matched to a gene: 8. The CDR3, as DNA: TGTGCCAGCAGCCAGACAGGGGTGGCGAAAGAAAAACTGTTTTTT. Encoded protein: CASSQTGVAKEKLFF. Variable domain in full (rest from reference TRBV3-1 and TRBJ1-4): DTAVSQTPKYLVTQMGNDKSIKCEQNLGHDTMYWYKQDSKKFLKIMFSYNNKELIINETVPNRFSPKSPDKAHLNLHINSLELGDSAVYFCASSQTGVAKEKLFFGSGTQLSVL.

The J gene is TRBJ1-3, the V gene TRBV7-2; D unclear. Between the trimmed V and J ends, which lost 1 base and 4 bases, there was a span of 14 bases. Per the germline V gene, CDR1 is SGHTA and CDR2 is FQGNSA. The CDR3 is 16 residues long. CDR3 in amino acids: CASSLGSSVRGNTIYF. The CDR3 DNA sequence: TGTGCCAGCAGCTTAGGGTCATCCGTTAGGGGAAACACCATATATTTT.

The chain couples TRBV5-1 to TRBJ2-1; possibly TRBD1 or TRBD2 for D (5 bases each). Trimming removed 0 bases from V and 5 bases from J, with 9 bases in between. Germline CDR1 SGHRS, CDR2 YFSETQ. The CDR3 is 14 residues long. The CDR3 sequence: CASSLGGENNEQFF. As DNA, the CDR3 is TGCGCCAGCAGCTTGGGAGGGGAGAACAATGAGCAGTTCTTC.

This clonotype was recorded a few times. V usage is TRBV6-1 and J usage is TRBJ1-1, with D hard to call. V lost 0 bases, J lost 6 bases, and 11 bases lay in between. This CDR3 is built from 14 residues. Germline CDR1 and CDR2: MNHNS and SASEGT. This chain's CDR3 is CASSEAVRRAEAFF. In DNA form, the CDR3 reads TGTGCCAGCAGTGAAGCCGTCAGGAGGGCTGAAGCTTTCTTT.

The gene calls are TRBV5-1 and TRBJ2-3; TRBD2 aligns across 11 bases. V gave up 4 bases and J gave up 0 bases; unmatched junction bases: 4. Germline lookup yields CDR1 SGHRS and CDR2 YFSETQ. CDR3 length equals 16 residues. CDR3 loop: CASSRRLAGSTDTQYF. CDR3 sequence (DNA): TGCGCCAGCAGCCGGCGACTAGCGGGAAGCACAGATACGCAGTATTTT.

The gene calls are TRBV20-1 and TRBJ2-1, with 16 bases lining up with TRBD2. Germline CDR1 reads DFQATT; CDR2 reads SNEGSKA (reference sequence). The CDR3 extends over 19 amino acids. V shed 5 bases and J 0 bases; nucleotides not matched to a gene: 10. The CDR3: CSASGTSGRAQSSYNEQFF. The DNA of the CDR3 is TGCAGTGCTTCCGGGACTAGCGGGAGGGCTCAGAGCTCCTACAATGAGCAGTTCTTC.

This clonotype was found a few times. The chain links TRBV12-3 or TRBV12-4 to TRBJ2-2; unclear D gene. Between the trimmed V and J ends, which lost 6 bases and 2 bases, there was a span of 16 bases. The CDR3 loop spans 16 amino acids. The CDR3 loop is CASRSGPGINTGELFF. The CDR3 DNA follows: TGTGCCAGCAGGTCGGGCCCCGGCATTAACACCGGGGAGCTGTTTTTT.

V and J are TRBV18 and TRBJ2-1; D uncertain. Trimming pared 1 base from V and 6 bases from J, leaving 16 bases between. The CDR3 totals 16 residues. Germline V gene data show CDR1 as KGHSH and CDR2 as LQKENI. The DNA of the CDR3 is TGTGCCAGCTCACCACGTCCGCACGACTCAGGCAATGAGCAGTTCTTC. Amino acids: CASSPRPHDSGNEQFF.

The J gene is TRBJ2-3, the V gene TRBV28, with D possibly being TRBD2 (5 bases). V shed 5 bases and J shed 6 bases, with 15 bases lying between them. This CDR3 has 14 amino acids. Germline V CDR1 and CDR2: MDHEN, SYDVKM. The CDR3 region has the DNA TGTGCCAGCAGTAACCCCGGACGGAGGGATACGCAGTATTTT. Its protein is CASSNPGRRDTQYF. Looking up the rest from reference TRBV28 and TRBJ2-3 gives the full variable domain: DVKVTQSSRYLVKRTGEKVFLECVQDMDHENMFWYRQDPGLGLRLIYFSYDVKMKEKGDIPEGYSVSREKKERFSLILESASTNQTSMYLCASSNPGRRDTQYFGPGTRLTVL.

The V gene is TRBV20-1, the J gene TRBJ2-1, with D unclear. V lost 6 bases and J lost 9, with 15 bases in between. This CDR3 is built from 12 residues. Germline V lookup: CDR1 DFQATT, CDR2 SNEGSKA (reference sequence). The CDR3 reads CSAPGSSGEQFF. The CDR3 nucleotides read TGCAGTGCCCCCGGGTCCTCGGGTGAGCAGTTCTTC.

The CDR3 sequence: CASSEASGARNSPLHF. Here the CDR3 DNA reads TGTGCCAGCAGTGAAGCCAGCGGGGCGAGGAATTCACCCCTCCACTTT. The V gene is TRBV2, the J gene TRBJ1-6, with D perhaps TRBD1 (5 bases). The ends were cut back, 0 bases at V and 7 bases at J, with 13 bases in the middle. Per the germline V gene, CDR1 is SNHLY and CDR2 is FYNNEI. The CDR3 totals 16 residues.

The chain has TRBV6-2 or TRBV6-3 and TRBJ2-2, with 8 positions matching TRBD1. Germline CDR1 MNHEY, CDR2 SVGEGT. Losses at the gene ends were 5 bases for V and 0 bases for J; bases not matched to a gene: 8. The CDR3 loop spans 17 amino acids. The DNA for the CDR3 is TGTGCCAGCAGTGCGACCCAGGGGGCGACGAACACCGGGGAGCTGTTTTTT. Protein sequence: CASSATQGATNTGELFF.

This clonotype showed up just a few times. The chain is built from TRBV11-2 and TRBJ1-2; D unresolved. The CDR3 sequence is 13 residues long. CDR1 and CDR2 (germline): SGHAT, FQNNGV. V was shortened by 4 bases and J by 10 bases, with 16 bases between the two germline ends. The CDR3 is CASSSGPGWNYTF. For the CDR3, the DNA is TGTGCCAGCAGCTCCGGACCCGGGTGGAACTACACCTTC.

This sequence joins TRBV5-7 and TRBJ2-5; D gene unclear. TRBV5-7 is an open reading frame, and its role is uncertain. Deletions cut 1 base from V and 2 bases from J, with 9 bases between. The CDR3 consists of 14 residues. The CDR3 sequence: CASSLQATQETQYF. As DNA, the CDR3 is TGTGCCAGCAGCTTGCAGGCCACACAAGAGACCCAGTACTTC.